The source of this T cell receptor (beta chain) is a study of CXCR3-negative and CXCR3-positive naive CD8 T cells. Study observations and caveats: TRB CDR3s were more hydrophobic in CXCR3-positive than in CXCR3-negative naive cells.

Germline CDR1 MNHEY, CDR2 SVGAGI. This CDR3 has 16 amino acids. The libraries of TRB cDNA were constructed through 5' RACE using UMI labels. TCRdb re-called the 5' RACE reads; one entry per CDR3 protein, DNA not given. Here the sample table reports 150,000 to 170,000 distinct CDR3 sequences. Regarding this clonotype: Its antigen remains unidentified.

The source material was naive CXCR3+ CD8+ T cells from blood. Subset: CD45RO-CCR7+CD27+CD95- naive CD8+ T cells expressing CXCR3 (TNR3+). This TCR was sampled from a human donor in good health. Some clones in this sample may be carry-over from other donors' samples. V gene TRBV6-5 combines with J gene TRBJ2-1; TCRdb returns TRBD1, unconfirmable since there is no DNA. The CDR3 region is CASSYSHRGLYNEQFF.